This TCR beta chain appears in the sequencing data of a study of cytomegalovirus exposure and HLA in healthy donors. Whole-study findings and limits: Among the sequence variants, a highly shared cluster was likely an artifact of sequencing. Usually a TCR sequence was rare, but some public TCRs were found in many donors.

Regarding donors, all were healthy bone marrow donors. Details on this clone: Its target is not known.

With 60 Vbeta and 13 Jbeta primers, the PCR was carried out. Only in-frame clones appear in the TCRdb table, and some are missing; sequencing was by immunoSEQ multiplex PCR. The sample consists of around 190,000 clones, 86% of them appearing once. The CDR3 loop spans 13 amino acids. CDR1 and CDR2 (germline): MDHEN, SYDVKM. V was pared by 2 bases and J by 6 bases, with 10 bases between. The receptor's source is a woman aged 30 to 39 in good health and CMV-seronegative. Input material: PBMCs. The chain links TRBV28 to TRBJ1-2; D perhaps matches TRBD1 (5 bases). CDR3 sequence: CASSLQGLNGYTF. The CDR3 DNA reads TGTGCCAGCAGTTTACAGGGTTTGAATGGCTACACCTTC.